Reported below is one T cell receptor (beta chain). V was pared by 4 bases and J by 3 bases, with 6 bases of the junction left unmatched. Germline V gene sequence: CDR1 SNHLY, CDR2 FYNNEI. The CDR3 contains 15 residues. Time point specified: patch test 1, 2 weeks after DPC sensitization. Documented treatment: therapeutic diphenylcyclopropenone sensitization with weekly scalp DPC. This entry comes from a study of human T cells and chemical hapten exposure. One entry per CDR3 protein, called by TCRdb with MiXCR from the RACE reads. The table lists 300,000 to 400,000 distinct CDR3 sequences, under 9% of them singletons.

The source material was whole blood, sampled in connection with sensitization to the hapten diphenylcyclopropenone (DPC). The genes are TRBV2 and TRBJ1-5, with 7 nucleotides matching TRBD1. This clonotype originated in a woman aged 18-29 years with alopecia areata. Some clones in this sample may be carry-over from other donors' samples. The CDR3 DNA is TGTGCCAGCAGTGTAACAGGGGCTCCCAATCAGCCCCAGCATTTT. It encodes CASSVTGAPNQPQHF.